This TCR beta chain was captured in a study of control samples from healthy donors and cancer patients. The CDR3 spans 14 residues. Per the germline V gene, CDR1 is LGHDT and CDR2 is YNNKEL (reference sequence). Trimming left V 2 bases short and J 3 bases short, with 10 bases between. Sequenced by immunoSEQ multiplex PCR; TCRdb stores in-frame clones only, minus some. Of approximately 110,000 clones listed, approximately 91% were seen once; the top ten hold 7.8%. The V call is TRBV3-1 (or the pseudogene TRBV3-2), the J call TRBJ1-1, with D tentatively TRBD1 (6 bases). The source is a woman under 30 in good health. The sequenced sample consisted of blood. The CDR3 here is CASSQKGEDTEAFF. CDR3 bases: TGTGCCAGCAGCCAAAAGGGGGAAGACACTGAAGCTTTCTTT.